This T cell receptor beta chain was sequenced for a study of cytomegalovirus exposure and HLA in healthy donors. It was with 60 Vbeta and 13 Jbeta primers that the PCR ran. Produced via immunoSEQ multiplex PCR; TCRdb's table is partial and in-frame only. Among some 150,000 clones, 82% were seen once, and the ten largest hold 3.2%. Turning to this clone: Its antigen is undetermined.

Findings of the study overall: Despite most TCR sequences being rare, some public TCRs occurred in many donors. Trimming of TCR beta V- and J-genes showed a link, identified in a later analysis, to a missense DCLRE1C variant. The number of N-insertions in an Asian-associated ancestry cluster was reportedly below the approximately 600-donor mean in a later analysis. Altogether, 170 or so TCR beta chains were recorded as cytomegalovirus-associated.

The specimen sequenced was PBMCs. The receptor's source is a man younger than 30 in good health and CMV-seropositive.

The CDR3 loop is CASSPFDIAGDTQYF. The CDR3 region has the DNA TGTGCCAGCTCACCTTTTGATATAGCGGGAGATACGCAGTATTTT. The V call is TRBV18, the J call TRBJ2-3; TRBD2 matches at 7 bases. CDR3 length: 15 residues. V lost 3 bases to trimming and J lost 5 bases; unmatched junction nucleotides: 8. Germline V CDR1 and CDR2: KGHSH, LQKENI.